This TCR beta chain was documented in a study of cytomegalovirus exposure and HLA in healthy donors. CDR1 and CDR2 (germline): SGHNT, YYREEE (reference sequence). The length of the CDR3 is 18 residues. J lost 0 bases, V lost 5 bases, and 8 bases had no gene match. A multiplex PCR was run with 60 Vbeta primers and 13 Jbeta primers. Clones were read by immunoSEQ multiplex PCR, and TCRdb kept only the in-frame ones, dropping some. The sample includes some 80,000 clones. The sample consisted of PBMCs. This clonotype was obtained from a man aged 50 or older in good health and CMV-seropositive. The chain links TRBV5-4 to TRBJ2-2; 12 bases map to TRBD2. The CDR3 DNA is TGTGCCAGCAGTTATTACCGGACTAGCGGGACGAACACCGGGGAGCTGTTTTTT. Residues: CASSYYRTSGTNTGELFF.